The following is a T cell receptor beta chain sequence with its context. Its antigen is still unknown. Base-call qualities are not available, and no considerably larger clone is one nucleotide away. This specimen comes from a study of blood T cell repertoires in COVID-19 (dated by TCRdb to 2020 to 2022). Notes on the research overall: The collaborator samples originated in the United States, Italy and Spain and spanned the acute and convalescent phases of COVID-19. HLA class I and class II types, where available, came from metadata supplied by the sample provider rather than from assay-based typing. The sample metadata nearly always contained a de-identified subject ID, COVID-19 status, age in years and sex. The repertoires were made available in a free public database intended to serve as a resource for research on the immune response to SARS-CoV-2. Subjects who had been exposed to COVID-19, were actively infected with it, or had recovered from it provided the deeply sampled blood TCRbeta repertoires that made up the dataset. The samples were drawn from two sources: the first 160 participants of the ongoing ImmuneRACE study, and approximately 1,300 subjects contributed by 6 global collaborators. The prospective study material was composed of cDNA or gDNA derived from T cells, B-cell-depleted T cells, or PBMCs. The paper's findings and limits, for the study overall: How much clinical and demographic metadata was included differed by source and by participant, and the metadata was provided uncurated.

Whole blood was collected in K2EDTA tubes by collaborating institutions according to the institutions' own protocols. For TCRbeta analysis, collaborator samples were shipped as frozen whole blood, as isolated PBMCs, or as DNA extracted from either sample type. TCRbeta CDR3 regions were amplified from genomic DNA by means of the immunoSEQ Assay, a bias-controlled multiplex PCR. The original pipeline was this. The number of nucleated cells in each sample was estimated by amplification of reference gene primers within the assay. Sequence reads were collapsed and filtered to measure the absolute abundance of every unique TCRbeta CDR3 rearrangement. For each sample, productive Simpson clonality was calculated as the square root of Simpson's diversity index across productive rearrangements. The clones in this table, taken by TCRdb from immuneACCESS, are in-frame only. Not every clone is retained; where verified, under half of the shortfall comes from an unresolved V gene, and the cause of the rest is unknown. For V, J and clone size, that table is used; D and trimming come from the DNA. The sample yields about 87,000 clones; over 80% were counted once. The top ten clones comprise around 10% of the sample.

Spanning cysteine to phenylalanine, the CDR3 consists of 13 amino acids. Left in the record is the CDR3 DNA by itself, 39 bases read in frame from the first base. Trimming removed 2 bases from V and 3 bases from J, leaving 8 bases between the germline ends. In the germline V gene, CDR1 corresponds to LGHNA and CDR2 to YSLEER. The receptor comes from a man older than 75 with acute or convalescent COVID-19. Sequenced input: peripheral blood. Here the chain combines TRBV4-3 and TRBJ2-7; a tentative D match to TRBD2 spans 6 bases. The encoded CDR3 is CASSQQEGYEQYF. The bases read TGCGCCAGCAGCCAACAGGAGGGCTACGAGCAGTACTTC.